This TCR beta chain is from a study of T cells in women clearing cervical HPV infection. Overall study: Case blood was drawn when the lesion was first found; control blood after infection became undetectable.

Comment on this clone: As yet, its antigen is unknown. The observed sequence ends 3 residues before the CDR3 terminus, with the missing tail filled in from the germline J gene.

Germline CDR1 and CDR2: SGHRS and YFSETQ. The CDR3 contains 16 residues. Trimming removed 5 bases from V and 5 bases from J; junction bases left unmatched: 10. Study outcomes and limitations: Repertoire richness, not evenness, was significantly elevated in CIN3+ cases versus controls. TRBV6-7 relative abundance averaged approximately 0.1% in cases and about 0.17% in controls.

Average input was about 1.2 ug genomic DNA for immunoSEQ TCR beta CDR3 amplification. The data were produced by immunoSEQ multiplex PCR, yet TCRdb's version contains in-frame clones alone and is incomplete. Found here are 30,000 to 45,000 clones; the top ten clones hold 1.7%. This clonotype originated in a woman aged 18 to 75 with a cervical HPV16 infection that either progressed to CIN3+ or cleared (not recorded which). The sample taken for sequencing was blood buffy coat. This rearrangement joins TRBV5-1 to TRBJ2-5; 12 bases map to TRBD2. The CDR3 loop is CASSLPSGGADETQYF. The sequenced CDR3 bases are TGCGCCAGCAGTCTCCCTAGCGGGGGGGCAGATGAGACC.